The 9 T cell receptor beta chains below come from one sample, sequenced in a study of siplizumab effects on memory and regulatory T cells. Profiled with immunoSEQ multiplex PCR; TCRdb holds only in-frame clones, not every one. The sample consists of about 100,000 clones, 92% of them appearing once. The specimen was Tregs sorted from blood. The receptors come from a human donor in good health.

With regard to this clone: This specimen includes other DNA sequences encoding the same CDR3. The chain has TRBV19 and TRBJ1-2; 8 bases line up with TRBD1. There are 13 residues in the CDR3. V was clipped by 6 bases and J by 3 bases; unmatched bases: 3. Per the germline V gene, CDR1 is LNHDA and CDR2 is SQIVND (reference sequence). The CDR3 region has the DNA TGTGCCAGTAGCATGACAGGGGACTATGGCTACACCTTC. Translated: CASSMTGDYGYTF.

The chain recombines TRBV28 with TRBJ1-4; D uncertain. This CDR3 is 10 amino acids long. From germline, CDR1 is MDHEN and CDR2 SYDVKM. V was shortened by 6 bases and J by 11 bases, with 7 bases between the two germline ends. The CDR3 sequence: CASRGWKLFF. DNA of the CDR3: TGTGCCAGCAGAGGGTGGAAACTGTTTTTT.

This chain uses TRBV5-5 with TRBJ1-6; D unresolved. V was shortened by 0 bases and J by 0 bases, with 4 bases between the two germline ends. The CDR3 sequence is 15 residues long. The germline V gene encodes CDR1 SGHKS and CDR2 YYEKEE (reference sequence). CDR3 nucleotide sequence: TGTGCCAGCAGCTTGGAGAGCTCCTATAATTCACCCCTCCACTTT. This sequence encodes CASSLESSYNSPLHF.

The chain couples TRBV2 to TRBJ2-7; 7 nucleotides line up with TRBD2. Trimming took 8 bases from V and 4 from J; bases not matched to a gene: 11. The germline gives CDR1 SNHLY, CDR2 FYNNEI. The CDR3 has 14 amino acids. CDR3 region: CASWGGFISYEQYF. The CDR3 region has the DNA TGTGCCAGCTGGGGGGGTTTCATTAGTTACGAGCAGTACTTC.

This clone occurred a few times. V and J are TRBV7-9 and TRBJ2-7; D call uncertain. The V gene lost 10 bases and the J gene lost 2 bases, with 12 bases spanning the gap. The CDR3 is 12 amino acids. Germline V gives CDR1 SEHNR, CDR2 FQNEAQ (reference sequence). In nucleotides, the CDR3 is TGTGCCACCTATGTTGGACCCTACGAGCAGTACTTC. Protein sequence: CATYVGPYEQYF.

The chain recombines TRBV5-6 with TRBJ1-2; 7 nucleotides align to TRBD1. The J segment lost 4 bases and the V segment lost 3 bases, leaving 3 bases of the junction unmatched. The CDR3 has 13 residues. The germline CDR1 and CDR2 sequences are SGHDT and YYEEEE. DNA for the CDR3: TGTGCCAGCAGCTCTACAGGGGTCTATGGCTACACCTTC. It is translated as CASSSTGVYGYTF.

The chain recombines TRBV7-9 with TRBJ1-4, with TRBD1 matching over 9 bases. The CDR3 consists of 15 residues. Unmatched junction bases numbered 6, after V lost 5 bases and J lost 5 bases. CDR1 and CDR2 from the germline V gene are SEHNR and FQNEAQ (reference sequence). CDR3 DNA sequence: TGTGCCAGCAGCCCCGGACAGGGGTCGAATGAAAAACTGTTTTTT. Translated, it gives CASSPGQGSNEKLFF. Supplemented by reference TRBV7-9 and TRBJ1-4, the full variable domain reads DTGVSQNPRHKITKRGQNVTFRCDPISEHNRLYWYRQTLGQGPEFLTYFQNEAQLEKSRLLSDRFSAERPKGSFSTLEIQRTEQGDSAMYLCASSPGQGSNEKLFFGSGTQLSVL.

V and J are TRBV7-9 and TRBJ2-3; TRBD2 might be the D (6 bases). The CDR3 has 15 residues. V gave up 1 base and J gave up 6 bases, with 14 bases separating them. Germline V gene data show CDR1 as SEHNR and CDR2 as FQNEAQ (reference sequence). The CDR3 DNA sequence: TGTGCCAGCAGCTTAGAAGGGACTCCTTTGGATACGCAGTATTTT. Protein product: CASSLEGTPLDTQYF.

This chain uses TRBV19 with TRBJ2-7, with TRBD2 matching over 7 bases. V shed 6 bases, J shed 0 bases, and the junction held 2 bases outside the gene matches. Germline loops: CDR1 LNHDA, CDR2 SQIVND (reference sequence). This CDR3 spans 13 amino acids. The chain's CDR3 is CASSRTSSYEQYF. Written as DNA, the CDR3 is TGTGCCAGTAGCAGGACTAGCTCCTACGAGCAGTACTTC.